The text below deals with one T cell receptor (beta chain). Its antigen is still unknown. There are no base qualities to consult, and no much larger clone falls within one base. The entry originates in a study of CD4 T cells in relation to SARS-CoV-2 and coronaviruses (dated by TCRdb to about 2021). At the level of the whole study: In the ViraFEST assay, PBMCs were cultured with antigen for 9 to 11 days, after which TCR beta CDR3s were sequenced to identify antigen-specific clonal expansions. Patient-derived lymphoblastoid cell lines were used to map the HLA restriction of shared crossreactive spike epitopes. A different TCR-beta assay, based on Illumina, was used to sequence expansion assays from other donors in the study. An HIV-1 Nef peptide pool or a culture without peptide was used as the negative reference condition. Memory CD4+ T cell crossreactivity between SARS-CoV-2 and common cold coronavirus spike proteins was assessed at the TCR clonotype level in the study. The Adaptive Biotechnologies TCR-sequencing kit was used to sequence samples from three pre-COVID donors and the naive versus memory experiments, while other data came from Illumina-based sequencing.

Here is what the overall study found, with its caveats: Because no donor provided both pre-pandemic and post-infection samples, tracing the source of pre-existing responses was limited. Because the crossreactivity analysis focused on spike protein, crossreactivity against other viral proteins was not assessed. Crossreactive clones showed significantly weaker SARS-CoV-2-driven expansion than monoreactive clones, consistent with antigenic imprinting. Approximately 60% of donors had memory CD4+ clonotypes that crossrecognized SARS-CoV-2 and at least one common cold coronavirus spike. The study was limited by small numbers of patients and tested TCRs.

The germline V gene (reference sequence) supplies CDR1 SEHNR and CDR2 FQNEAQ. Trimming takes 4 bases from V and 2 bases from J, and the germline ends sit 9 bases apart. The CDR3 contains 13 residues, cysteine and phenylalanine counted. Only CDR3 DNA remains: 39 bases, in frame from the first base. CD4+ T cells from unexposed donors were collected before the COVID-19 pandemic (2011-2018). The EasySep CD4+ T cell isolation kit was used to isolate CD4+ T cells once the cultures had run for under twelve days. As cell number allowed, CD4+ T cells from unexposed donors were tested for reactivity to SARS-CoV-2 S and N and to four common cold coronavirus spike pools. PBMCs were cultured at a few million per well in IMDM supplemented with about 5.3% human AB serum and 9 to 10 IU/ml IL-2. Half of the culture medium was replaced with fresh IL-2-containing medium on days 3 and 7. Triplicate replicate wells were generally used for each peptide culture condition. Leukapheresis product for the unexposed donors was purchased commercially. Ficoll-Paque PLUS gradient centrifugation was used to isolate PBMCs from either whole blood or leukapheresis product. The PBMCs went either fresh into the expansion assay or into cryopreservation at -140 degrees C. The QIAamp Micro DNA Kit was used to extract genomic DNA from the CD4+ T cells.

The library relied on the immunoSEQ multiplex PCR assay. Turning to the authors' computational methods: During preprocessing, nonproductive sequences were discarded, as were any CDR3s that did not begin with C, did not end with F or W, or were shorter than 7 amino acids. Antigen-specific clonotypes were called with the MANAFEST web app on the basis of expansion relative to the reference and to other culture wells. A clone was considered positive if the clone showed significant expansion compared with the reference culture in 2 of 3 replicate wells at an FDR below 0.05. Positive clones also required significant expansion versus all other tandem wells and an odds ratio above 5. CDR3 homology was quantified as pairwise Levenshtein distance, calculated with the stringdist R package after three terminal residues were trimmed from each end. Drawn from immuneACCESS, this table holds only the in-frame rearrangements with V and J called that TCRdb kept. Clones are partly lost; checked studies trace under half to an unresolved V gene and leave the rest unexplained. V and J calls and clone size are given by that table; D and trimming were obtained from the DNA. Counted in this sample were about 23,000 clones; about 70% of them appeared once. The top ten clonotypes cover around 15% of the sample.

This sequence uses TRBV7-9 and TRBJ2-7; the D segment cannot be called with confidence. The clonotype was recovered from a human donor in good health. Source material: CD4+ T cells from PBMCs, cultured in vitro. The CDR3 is CASSSGRAYEQYF. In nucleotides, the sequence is TGTGCCAGCAGCTCTGGTCGGGCCTACGAGCAGTACTTC.